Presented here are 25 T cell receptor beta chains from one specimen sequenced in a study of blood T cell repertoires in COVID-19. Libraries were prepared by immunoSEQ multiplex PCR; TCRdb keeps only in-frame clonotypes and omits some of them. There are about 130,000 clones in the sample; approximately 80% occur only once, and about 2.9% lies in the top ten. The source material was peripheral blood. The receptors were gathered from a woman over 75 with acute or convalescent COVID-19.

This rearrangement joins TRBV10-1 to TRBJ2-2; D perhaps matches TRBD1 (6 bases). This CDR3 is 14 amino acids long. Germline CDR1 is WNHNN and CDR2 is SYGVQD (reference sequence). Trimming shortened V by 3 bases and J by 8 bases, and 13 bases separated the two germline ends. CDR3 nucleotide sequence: TGCGCCAGCAGTGACGCAGGGGCAGCGGGGGAGCTGTTTTTT. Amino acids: CASSDAGAAGELFF.

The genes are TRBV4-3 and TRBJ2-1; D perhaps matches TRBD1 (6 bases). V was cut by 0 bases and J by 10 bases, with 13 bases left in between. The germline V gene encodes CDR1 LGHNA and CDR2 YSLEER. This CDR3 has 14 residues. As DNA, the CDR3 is TGCGCCAGCAGCCAAGACAGGGGCGAGGGAGAGCAGTTCTTC. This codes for CASSQDRGEGEQFF.

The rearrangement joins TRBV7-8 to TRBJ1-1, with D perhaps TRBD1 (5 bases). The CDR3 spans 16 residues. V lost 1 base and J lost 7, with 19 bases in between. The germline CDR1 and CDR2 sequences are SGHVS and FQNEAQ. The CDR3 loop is CASSLGHSGAVLEAFF. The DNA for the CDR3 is TGTGCCAGCAGCTTAGGGCACAGCGGGGCCGTACTTGAAGCTTTCTTT.

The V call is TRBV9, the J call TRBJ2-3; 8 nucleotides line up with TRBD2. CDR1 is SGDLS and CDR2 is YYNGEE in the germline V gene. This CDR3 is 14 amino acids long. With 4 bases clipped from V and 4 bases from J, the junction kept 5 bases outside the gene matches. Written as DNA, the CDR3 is TGTGCCAGCAGCTTAGCGGGGATCTCAGATACGCAGTATTTT. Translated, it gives CASSLAGISDTQYF.

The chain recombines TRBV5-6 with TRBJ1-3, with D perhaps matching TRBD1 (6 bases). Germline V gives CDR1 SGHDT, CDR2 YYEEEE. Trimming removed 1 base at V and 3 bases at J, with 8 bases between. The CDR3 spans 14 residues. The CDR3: CASSLTGFGNTIYF. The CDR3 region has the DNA TGTGCCAGCAGCTTGACAGGGTTTGGAAACACCATATATTTT.

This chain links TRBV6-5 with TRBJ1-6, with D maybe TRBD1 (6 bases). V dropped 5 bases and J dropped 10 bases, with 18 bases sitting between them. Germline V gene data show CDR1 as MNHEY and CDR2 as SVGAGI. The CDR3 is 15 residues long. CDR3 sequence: CASSPREGVLSPLHF. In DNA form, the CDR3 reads TGTGCCAGCAGTCCCCGGGAGGGGGTTCTGTCACCCCTCCACTTT.

CDR3 sequence reads: CASSLTYPGQGITDTQYF. As DNA, the CDR3 is TGTGCCAGCAGCTTAACGTATCCCGGACAGGGGATTACAGATACGCAGTATTTT. This chain links TRBV7-3 with TRBJ2-3; 9 positions match TRBD1. The trim removed 0 bases at V and 3 bases at J, leaving 10 bases unmatched. Germline V gene sequence: CDR1 SGHTA, CDR2 FQGTGA. The CDR3 is 18 residues long.

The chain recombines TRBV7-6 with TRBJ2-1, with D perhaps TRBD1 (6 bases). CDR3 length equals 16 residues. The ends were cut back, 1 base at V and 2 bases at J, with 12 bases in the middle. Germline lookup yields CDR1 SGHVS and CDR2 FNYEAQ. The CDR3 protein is CASSLGGRGTYNEQFF. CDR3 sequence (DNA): TGTGCCAGCAGCTTAGGGGGCAGGGGAACCTACAATGAGCAGTTCTTC.

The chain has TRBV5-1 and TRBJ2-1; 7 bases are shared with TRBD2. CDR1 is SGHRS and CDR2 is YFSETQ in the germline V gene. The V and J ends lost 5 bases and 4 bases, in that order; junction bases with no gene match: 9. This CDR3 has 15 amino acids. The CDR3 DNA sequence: TGCGCCAGCAGTGAAGGCGGGGGACGTTACAATGAGCAGTTCTTC. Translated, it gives CASSEGGGRYNEQFF. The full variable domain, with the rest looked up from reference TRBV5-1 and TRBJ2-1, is KAGVTQTPRYLIKTRGQQVTLSCSPISGHRSVSWYQQTPGQGLQFLFEYFSETQRNKGNFPGRFSGRQFSNSRSEMNVSTLELGDSALYLCASSEGGGRYNEQFFGPGTRLTVL.

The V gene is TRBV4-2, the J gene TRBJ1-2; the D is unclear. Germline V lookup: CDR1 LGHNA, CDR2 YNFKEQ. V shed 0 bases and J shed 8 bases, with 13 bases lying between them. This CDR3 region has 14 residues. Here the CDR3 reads CASSQDLAVEGYTF. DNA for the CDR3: TGTGCCAGCAGCCAAGATCTCGCGGTTGAGGGCTACACCTTC.

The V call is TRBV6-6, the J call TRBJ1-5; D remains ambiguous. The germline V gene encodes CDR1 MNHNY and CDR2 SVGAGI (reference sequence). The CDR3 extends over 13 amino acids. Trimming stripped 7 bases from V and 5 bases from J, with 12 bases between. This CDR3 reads CASTHSGDQPQHF. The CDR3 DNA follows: TGTGCCAGCACCCACAGCGGTGATCAGCCCCAGCATTTT.

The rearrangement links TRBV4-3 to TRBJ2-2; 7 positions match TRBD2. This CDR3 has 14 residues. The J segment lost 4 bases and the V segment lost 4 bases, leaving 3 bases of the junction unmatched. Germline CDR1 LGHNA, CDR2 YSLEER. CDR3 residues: CASSRDYSTGELFF. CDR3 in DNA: TGCGCCAGCAGCCGGGACTATAGCACCGGGGAGCTGTTTTTT.

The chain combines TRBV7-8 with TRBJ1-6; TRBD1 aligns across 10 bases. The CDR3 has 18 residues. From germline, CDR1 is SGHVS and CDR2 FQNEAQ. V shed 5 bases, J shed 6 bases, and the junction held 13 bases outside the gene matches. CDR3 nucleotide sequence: TGTGCCAGCAGCATTTTGACAGGGGGCTCATTCTTTAATTCACCCCTCCACTTT. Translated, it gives CASSILTGGSFFNSPLHF.

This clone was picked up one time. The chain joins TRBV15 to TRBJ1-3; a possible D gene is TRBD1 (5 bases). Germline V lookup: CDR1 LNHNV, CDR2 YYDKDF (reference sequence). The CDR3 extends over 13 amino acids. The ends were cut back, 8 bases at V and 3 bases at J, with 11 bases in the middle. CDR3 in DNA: TGTGCCACCCGACAGCGAATTGGAAACACCATATATTTT. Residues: CATRQRIGNTIYF.

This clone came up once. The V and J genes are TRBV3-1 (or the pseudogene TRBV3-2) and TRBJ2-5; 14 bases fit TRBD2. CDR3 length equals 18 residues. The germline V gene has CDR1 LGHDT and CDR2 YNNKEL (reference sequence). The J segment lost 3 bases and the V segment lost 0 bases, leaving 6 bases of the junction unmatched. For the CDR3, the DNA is TGTGCCAGCAGCCAAGATATGGGACTAGCGGGGGACAAAGAGACCCAGTACTTC. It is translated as CASSQDMGLAGDKETQYF.

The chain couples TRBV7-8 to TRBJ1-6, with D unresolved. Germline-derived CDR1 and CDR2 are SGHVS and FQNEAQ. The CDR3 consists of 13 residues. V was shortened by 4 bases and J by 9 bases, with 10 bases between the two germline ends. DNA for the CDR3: TGTGCCAGCAGCTGGCAGGCGGGTTCACCCCTCCACTTT. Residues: CASSWQAGSPLHF.

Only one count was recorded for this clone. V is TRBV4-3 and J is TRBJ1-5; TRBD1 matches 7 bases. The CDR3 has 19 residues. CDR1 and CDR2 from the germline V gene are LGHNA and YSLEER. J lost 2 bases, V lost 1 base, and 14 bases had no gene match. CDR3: CASSQAQGCRDRCNQPQHF. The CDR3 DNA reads TGCGCCAGCAGCCAAGCCCAAGGATGCCGGGACAGATGCAATCAGCCCCAGCATTTT.

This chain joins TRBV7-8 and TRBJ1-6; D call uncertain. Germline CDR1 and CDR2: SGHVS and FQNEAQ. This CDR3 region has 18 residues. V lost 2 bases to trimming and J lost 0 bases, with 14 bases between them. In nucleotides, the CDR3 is TGTGCCAGCAGCTTATACCGGGAGGGTAGCTCCTATAATTCACCCCTCCACTTT. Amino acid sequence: CASSLYREGSSYNSPLHF.

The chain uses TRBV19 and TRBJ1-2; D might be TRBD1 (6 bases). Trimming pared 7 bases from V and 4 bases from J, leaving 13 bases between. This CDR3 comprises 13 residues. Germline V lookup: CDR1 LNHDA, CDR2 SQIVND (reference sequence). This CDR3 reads CASTLTGLYGYTF. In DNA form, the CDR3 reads TGTGCCAGTACCCTCACAGGGCTCTATGGCTACACCTTC.

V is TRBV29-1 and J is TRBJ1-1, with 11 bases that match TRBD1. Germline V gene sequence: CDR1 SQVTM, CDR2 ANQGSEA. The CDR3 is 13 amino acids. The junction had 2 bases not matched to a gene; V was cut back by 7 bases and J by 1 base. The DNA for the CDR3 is TGCAGCGCCGGACAGGGGGCGAACACTGAAGCTTTCTTT. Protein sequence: CSAGQGANTEAFF.

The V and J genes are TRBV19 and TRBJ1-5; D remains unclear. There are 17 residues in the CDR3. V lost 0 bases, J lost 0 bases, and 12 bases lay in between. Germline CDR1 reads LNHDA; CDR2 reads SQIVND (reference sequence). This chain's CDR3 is CASSIEAAFNSNQPQHF. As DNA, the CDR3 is TGTGCCAGTAGTATAGAAGCGGCATTCAATAGCAATCAGCCCCAGCATTTT.

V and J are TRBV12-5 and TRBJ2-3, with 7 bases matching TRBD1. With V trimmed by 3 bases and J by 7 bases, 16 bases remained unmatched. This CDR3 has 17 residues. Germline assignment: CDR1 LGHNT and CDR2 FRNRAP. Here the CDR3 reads CASGFSLGDSTPHTQYF. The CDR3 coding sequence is TGTGCTAGTGGTTTCTCCCTTGGGGACAGTACACCACATACGCAGTATTTT.

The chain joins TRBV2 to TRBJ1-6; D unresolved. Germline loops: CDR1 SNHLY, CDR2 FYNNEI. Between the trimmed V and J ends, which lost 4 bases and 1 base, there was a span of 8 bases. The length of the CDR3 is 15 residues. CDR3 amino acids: CASSGSRSYNSPLHF. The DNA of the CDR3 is TGTGCCAGCAGTGGGTCTCGGTCCTATAATTCACCCCTCCACTTT. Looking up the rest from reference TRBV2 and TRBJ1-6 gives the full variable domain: EPEVTQTPSHQVTQMGQEVILRCVPISNHLYFYWYRQILGQKVEFLVSFYNNEISEKSEIFDDQFSVERPDGSNFTLKIRSTKLEDSAMYFCASSGSRSYNSPLHFGNGTRLTVT.

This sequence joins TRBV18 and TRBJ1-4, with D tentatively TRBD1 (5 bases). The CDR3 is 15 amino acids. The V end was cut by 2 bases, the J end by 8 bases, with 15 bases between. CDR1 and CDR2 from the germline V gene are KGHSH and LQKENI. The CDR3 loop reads CASSPDRLSREKLFF. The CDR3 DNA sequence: TGTGCCAGCTCACCAGACAGACTGTCAAGGGAAAAACTGTTTTTT.

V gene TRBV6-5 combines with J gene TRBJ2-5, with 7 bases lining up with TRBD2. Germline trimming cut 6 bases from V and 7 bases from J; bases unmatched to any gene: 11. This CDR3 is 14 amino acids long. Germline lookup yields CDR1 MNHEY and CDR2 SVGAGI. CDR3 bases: TGTGCCAGCAGGGCCCCGGGACGCGGGGGGACCCAGTACTTC. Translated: CASRAPGRGGTQYF.